The source of this TCR beta chain is a study of lung T cells in sarcoidosis with Löfgren's syndrome (dated by TCRdb to the late 2010s). Looking at the study overall: Sarcoidosis was characterized as a granulomatous disease that is mostly pulmonary, in which CD4+ T cells accumulate in bronchoalveolar lavage fluid. The repertoire analyses focused on Löfgren's syndrome patients. Results and caveats for the whole study, not just this receptor: In alphabeta pairing analysis, TRAV12-1 was found to pair preferentially with TRBV2, and CDR3 homology was shown by the resulting paired TCRs. TRAV12-1 and TRBV2 CDR3 motifs were reported to be shared among multiple Löfgren's syndrome patients, suggesting public CD4+ TCR repertoires. Recognition of a sarcoidosis-associated antigen was only suggested; the antigen itself remained putative and unidentified. Compared with control subjects, Lofgren's syndrome patients were reported to have TRAV12-1 and TRBV2 as the most expanded V gene segments.

Sequenced using an Illumina MiSeq. TCRdb reprocessed the public reads (quality trimming at Q25 with fastp, clone calling with MiXCR) and kept in-frame beta chains. For every CDR3 protein sequence, its rows merge into one entry that carries the most common genes and DNA. The sample table records around 60,000 distinct CDR3 sequences; roughly 20% of these occur just once. The ten largest clonotypes hold less than 2.5% of the sample. CDR1 and CDR2 (MDHEN, SYDVKM) derive from the germline V gene. Taken from cysteine to phenylalanine, the CDR3 has 16 residues. Of all the DNA, just the CDR3 is kept, 48 bases in frame from base 1. Trimming takes 3 bases from V and 0 bases from J, and the germline ends sit 11 bases apart. This clonotype was observed many times. Which antigen it targets is not known. Base qualities are missing; no much larger clone stands one base away.

Input material: CD4+ T cells from PBMCs. The TCR was taken from a human donor with sarcoidosis (Löfgren's syndrome or another form), or a control subject (not recorded which). The rearrangement joined TRBV28 to TRBJ2-2, with no reliable assignment of the D segment. The CDR3 here reads CASSFSWTTNTGELFF. The bases are TGTGCCAGCAGTTTTTCGTGGACCACGAACACCGGGGAGCTGTTTTTT.